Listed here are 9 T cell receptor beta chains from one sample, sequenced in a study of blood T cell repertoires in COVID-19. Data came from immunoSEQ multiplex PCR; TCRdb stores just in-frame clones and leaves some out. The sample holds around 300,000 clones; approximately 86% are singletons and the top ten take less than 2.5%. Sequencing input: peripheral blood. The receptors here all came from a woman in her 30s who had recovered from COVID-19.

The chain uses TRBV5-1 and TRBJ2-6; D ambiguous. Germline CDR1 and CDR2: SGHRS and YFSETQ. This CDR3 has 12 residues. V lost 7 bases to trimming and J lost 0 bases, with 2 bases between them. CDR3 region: CASLSGANVLTF. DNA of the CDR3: TGCGCCAGCCTCTCTGGGGCCAACGTCCTGACTTTC.

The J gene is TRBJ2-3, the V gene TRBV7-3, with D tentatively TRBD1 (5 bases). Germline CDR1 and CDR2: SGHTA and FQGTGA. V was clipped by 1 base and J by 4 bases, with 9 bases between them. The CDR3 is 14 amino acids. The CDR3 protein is CASSLNQGPDTQYF. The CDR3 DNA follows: TGTGCCAGCAGCTTAAATCAGGGTCCAGATACGCAGTATTTT.

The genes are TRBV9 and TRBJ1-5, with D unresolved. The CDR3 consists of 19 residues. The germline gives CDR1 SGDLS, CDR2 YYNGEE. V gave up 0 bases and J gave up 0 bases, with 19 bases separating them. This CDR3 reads CASSVAGSTRRNSNQPQHF. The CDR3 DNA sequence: TGTGCCAGCAGCGTAGCTGGGAGTACCCGGAGAAATAGCAATCAGCCCCAGCATTTT.

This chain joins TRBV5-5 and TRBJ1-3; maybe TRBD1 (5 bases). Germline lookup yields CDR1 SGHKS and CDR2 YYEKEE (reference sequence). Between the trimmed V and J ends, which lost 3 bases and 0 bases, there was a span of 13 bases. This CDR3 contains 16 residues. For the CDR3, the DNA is TGTGCCAGCAGCTCCCAGGGTTCCAGCTCTGGAAACACCATATATTTT. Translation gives CASSSQGSSSGNTIYF.

CDR3 in amino acids: CASRGQGNTGYTF. In nucleotides, the CDR3 is TGTGCCAGTAGAGGACAGGGAAATACTGGCTACACCTTC. The chain recombines TRBV19 with TRBJ1-2, with 8 bases that match TRBD1. J was trimmed by 7 bases and V by 6 bases; bases with no gene match: 7. The CDR3 extends over 13 amino acids. Germline CDR1 reads LNHDA; CDR2 reads SQIVND (reference sequence).

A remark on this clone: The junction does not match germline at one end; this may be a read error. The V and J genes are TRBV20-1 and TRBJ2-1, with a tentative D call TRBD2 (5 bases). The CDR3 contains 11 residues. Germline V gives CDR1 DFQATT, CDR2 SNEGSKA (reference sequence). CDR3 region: CSARGGARLVF. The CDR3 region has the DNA TGCAGTGCTAGAGGGGGAGCCAGATTGGTCTTC.

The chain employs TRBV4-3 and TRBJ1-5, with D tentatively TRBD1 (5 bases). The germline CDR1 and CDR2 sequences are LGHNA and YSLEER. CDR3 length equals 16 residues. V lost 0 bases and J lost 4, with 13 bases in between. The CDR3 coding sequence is TGCGCCAGCAGCCAAGATCGGACGGGGGGGAATCAGCCCCAGCATTTT. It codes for CASSQDRTGGNQPQHF.

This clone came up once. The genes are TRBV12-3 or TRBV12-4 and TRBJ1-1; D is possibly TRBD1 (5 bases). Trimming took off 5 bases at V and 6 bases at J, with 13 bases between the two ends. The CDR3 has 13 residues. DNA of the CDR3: TGTGCCAGCAGTCCGGACGTAGGGGCTGAAGCTTTCTTT. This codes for CASSPDVGAEAFF.

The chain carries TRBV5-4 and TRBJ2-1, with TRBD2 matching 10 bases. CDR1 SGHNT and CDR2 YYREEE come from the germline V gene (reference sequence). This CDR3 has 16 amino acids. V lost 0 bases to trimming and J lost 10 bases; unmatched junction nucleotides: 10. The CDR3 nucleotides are TGTGCCAGCAGCTTGGCCAAAAGCGGGAGGGCCCAAGAGCAGTTCTTC. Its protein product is CASSLAKSGRAQEQFF.